This is a list of T cell receptor beta chains from one sample in a study of a mutant IDH1 vaccine in newly diagnosed glioma. Antigen specificity for these receptors is unknown. Assay used: immunoSEQ multiplex PCR; TCRdb lists only in-frame clones, some missing. The table records 40,000 to 50,000 clones, more than 60% of them present only once. The sample in question was PBMCs, obtained from a glioma patient whose treatment included an IDH1 peptide vaccine. Receptor source: a middle-aged woman with glioma. Some clones in this sample may be carry-over from other donors' samples. Each CDR3 is given with its conserved first and last residue. Each record gives: clone size, V gene, D gene, J gene, CDR3 DNA, CDR3 protein. D genes are given only for firm matches. Clone size is not always given. Where it is, it says once, few, many or a class for expanded clones.

clone size: NA; V gene: TRBV5-4; D gene: NA; J gene: TRBJ1-4; CDR3 DNA: TGTGCCAGCAGCAATCGTGGGGGTGAAAAACTGTTTTTT; CDR3 protein: CASSNRGGEKLFF
clone size: NA; V gene: TRBV2; D gene: NA; J gene: TRBJ1-2; CDR3 DNA: TGTGCCAGCAGTGAAAACTGGAATAACTATGGCTACACCTTC; CDR3 protein: CASSENWNNYGYTF
clone size: NA; V gene: TRBV9; D gene: NA; J gene: TRBJ2-3; CDR3 DNA: TGTGCCAGCAGCGTGGTAGGAGGAACGCAGTATTTT; CDR3 protein: CASSVVGGTQYF
clone size: once; V gene: TRBV6-6; D gene: NA; J gene: TRBJ1-3; CDR3 DNA: TGTGCCAGCAGTTACTCGAATACTGGAAACACCATATATTTT; CDR3 protein: CASSYSNTGNTIYF
clone size: NA; V gene: TRBV6-5; D gene: NA; J gene: TRBJ2-7; CDR3 DNA: TGTGCCAGCAGCCCCAATCAGGTTTCGACCTACGAGCAGTACTTC; CDR3 protein: CASSPNQVSTYEQYF
clone size: NA; V gene: TRBV6-6; D gene: NA; J gene: TRBJ1-5; CDR3 DNA: TGTGCCAGCAGTTATGGGGCAAATCAGCCCCAGCATTTT; CDR3 protein: CASSYGANQPQHF
clone size: once; V gene: TRBV27; D gene: NA; J gene: TRBJ2-7; CDR3 DNA: TGTGCCAGCAGCCGCTCCCTACAGAACTACGAGCAGTACTTC; CDR3 protein: CASSRSLQNYEQYF
clone size: NA; V gene: TRBV6-1; D gene: TRBD1; J gene: TRBJ1-5; CDR3 DNA: TGTGCCAGCAGGGGACAGGGCGGCCAGCCCCAGCATTTT; CDR3 protein: CASRGQGGQPQHF
clone size: NA; V gene: TRBV4-2; D gene: TRBD2; J gene: TRBJ2-7; CDR3 DNA: TGTGCCAGCAGCCAAGTTAGCGGGAGGGCCGAATACGAGCAGTACTTC; CDR3 protein: CASSQVSGRAEYEQYF
clone size: NA; V gene: TRBV5-6; D gene: NA; J gene: TRBJ1-1; CDR3 DNA: TGTGCCAGCAGCTTAGGGTTTATTCAAGAAGCTTTCTTT; CDR3 protein: CASSLGFIQEAFF
clone size: NA; V gene: TRBV28; D gene: NA; J gene: TRBJ1-3; CDR3 DNA: TGTGCCAGCAGTTCCGGTTGGGCCACTGGAAACACCATATATTTT; CDR3 protein: CASSSGWATGNTIYF
clone size: NA; V gene: TRBV2; D gene: NA; J gene: TRBJ1-5; CDR3 DNA: TGTGCCAGCAGTGATGAGGTACCCGGGCCCCAGCATTTT; CDR3 protein: CASSDEVPGPQHF
clone size: NA; V gene: TRBV30; D gene: TRBD1; J gene: TRBJ2-7; CDR3 DNA: TGTGCCTGGACCACCGGGACAGGGGGCTCCTACGAGCAGTACTTC; CDR3 protein: CAWTTGTGGSYEQYF
clone size: NA; V gene: TRBV5-1; D gene: TRBD1; J gene: TRBJ2-1; CDR3 DNA: TGCGCCAGCAGCTTACTAACAGGGGATGAGCAGTTCTTC; CDR3 protein: CASSLLTGDEQFF
clone size: once; V gene: TRBV6-1; D gene: NA; J gene: TRBJ1-2; CDR3 DNA: TGTGCCATAGACAGGTTTCCTGGCTACACCTTC; CDR3 protein: CAIDRFPGYTF
clone size: NA; V gene: TRBV27; D gene: TRBD1; J gene: TRBJ1-5; CDR3 DNA: TGTGCCACCTCGCTAAACAGGGGGAATCAGCCCCAGCATTTT; CDR3 protein: CATSLNRGNQPQHF
clone size: NA; V gene: TRBV15; D gene: NA; J gene: TRBJ1-1; CDR3 DNA: TGTGCCACCAGCAGAGAAGGGGGTGCGAACACTGAAGCTTTCTTT; CDR3 protein: CATSREGGANTEAFF
clone size: NA; V gene: TRBV6-5; D gene: NA; J gene: TRBJ1-2; CDR3 DNA: TGTGCCAGCAGTTCCCCCAGCGGGGGGGACCTGTATGGCTACACCTTC; CDR3 protein: CASSSPSGGDLYGYTF
clone size: NA; V gene: TRBV7-9; D gene: NA; J gene: TRBJ2-7; CDR3 DNA: TGTGCCAGCGCCCGGTTGGGGCGGCTTTGGGAGCAGTACTTC; CDR3 protein: CASARLGRLWEQYF
clone size: once; V gene: TRBV28; D gene: NA; J gene: TRBJ2-1; CDR3 DNA: TGTGCCAGCAGTTTGGGCCAGGTAGGGGATCAGTTCTTC; CDR3 protein: CASSLGQVGDQFF
clone size: NA; V gene: TRBV5-1; D gene: TRBD2; J gene: TRBJ2-7; CDR3 DNA: TGCGCCAGCAGCTCCGGACTAGCGGGGAGCCTGGCATCCTACGAGCAGTACTTC; CDR3 protein: CASSSGLAGSLASYEQYF
clone size: NA; V gene: TRBV4-1; D gene: TRBD2; J gene: TRBJ2-7; CDR3 DNA: TGCGCCAGCAGCCAAGGTAAATTGGCTAGCGGGAACGACGAGCAGTACTTC; CDR3 protein: CASSQGKLASGNDEQYF
clone size: NA; V gene: TRBV6-5; D gene: NA; J gene: TRBJ2-7; CDR3 DNA: TGTGCCAGCAGTTACTCAGGGGTTCCGTACTTC; CDR3 protein: CASSYSGVPYF
clone size: NA; V gene: TRBV30; D gene: NA; J gene: TRBJ1-6; CDR3 DNA: TGTGCCTGGAGTGGGGGACTTGGTCGAGGGGATAGTTCACCCCTCCACTTT; CDR3 protein: CAWSGGLGRGDSSPLHF
clone size: NA; V gene: TRBV7-2; D gene: NA; J gene: TRBJ2-7; CDR3 DNA: TGTGCCAGCAGCTTAGATAGGGTCAGCTCCTACGAGCAGTACTTC; CDR3 protein: CASSLDRVSSYEQYF
clone size: NA; V gene: TRBV9; D gene: TRBD2; J gene: TRBJ2-1; CDR3 DNA: TGTGCCAGCAGCCTCACTAGCGGGAGGTTCTACAATGAGCAGTTCTTC; CDR3 protein: CASSLTSGRFYNEQFF
clone size: NA; V gene: TRBV6-6; D gene: NA; J gene: TRBJ1-1; CDR3 DNA: TGTGCCAGCAGTCCCATCGAGGGAGGGACTGAAGCTTTCTTT; CDR3 protein: CASSPIEGGTEAFF
clone size: NA; V gene: TRBV7-9; D gene: NA; J gene: TRBJ2-5; CDR3 DNA: TGTGCCAGCAGGCGGGGATGGGGAGAAGAGACCCAGTACTTC; CDR3 protein: CASRRGWGEETQYF
clone size: NA; V gene: TRBV29-1; D gene: NA; J gene: TRBJ2-2; CDR3 DNA: TGCAGCACGGGAGTCAGGACCGGGGAGCTGTTTTTT; CDR3 protein: CSTGVRTGELFF
clone size: once; V gene: TRBV4-1; D gene: NA; J gene: TRBJ1-1; CDR3 DNA: TGCGCCAGCAGCCTTTTTGTGGGAGAGTCGGAAGCTTTCTTT; CDR3 protein: CASSLFVGESEAFF
clone size: NA; V gene: TRBV7-9; D gene: TRBD2; J gene: TRBJ2-1; CDR3 DNA: TGTGCCAGCTTGGGACTAGCGGGCCCGTTCTTC; CDR3 protein: CASLGLAGPFF
clone size: NA; V gene: TRBV4-3; D gene: NA; J gene: TRBJ2-7; CDR3 DNA: TGCGCCAGCAGCCCCTCATCGGCAGGGGCCTACGAGCAGTACTTC; CDR3 protein: CASSPSSAGAYEQYF
clone size: NA; V gene: TRBV7-2; D gene: NA; J gene: TRBJ2-6; CDR3 DNA: TGTGCCAGCAGCTCCCAGGGGTCCTTATCCTCTGGGGCCAACGTCCTGACTTTC; CDR3 protein: CASSSQGSLSSGANVLTF
clone size: NA; V gene: TRBV25-1; D gene: NA; J gene: TRBJ2-3; CDR3 DNA: TGTGCCAGCAGTGCTCGGTATACGCAGTATTTT; CDR3 protein: CASSARYTQYF
clone size: NA; V gene: TRBV2; D gene: TRBD2; J gene: TRBJ2-3; CDR3 DNA: TGTGCCAGCATTTTAGCGGGGCTCACAGATACGCAGTATTTT; CDR3 protein: CASILAGLTDTQYF
clone size: NA; V gene: TRBV6-4; D gene: NA; J gene: TRBJ2-1; CDR3 DNA: TGTGCCAGCAGCGACGGAGTTGGCGGGTATGAGCAGTTCTTC; CDR3 protein: CASSDGVGGYEQFF
clone size: once; V gene: TRBV6-5; D gene: NA; J gene: TRBJ2-7; CDR3 DNA: TGTGCCAGCAGTTACTCAGGACCGGTCGAGCAGTACTTC; CDR3 protein: CASSYSGPVEQYF